Presented here are 29 T cell receptor beta chains from one specimen sequenced in a study of blood T cell repertoires in COVID-19. Clones were sequenced by immunoSEQ multiplex PCR, and TCRdb holds only the in-frame ones, with some missing. This sample yields fewer than 700,000 clones, of which roughly 91% are seen a single time; 7.8% belongs to the top ten. Sequencing used peripheral blood. The receptors come from a woman between 45 and 65 years old with COVID-19, enrolled during active disease.

The chain uses TRBV6-5 and TRBJ2-7; TRBD2 aligns across 8 bases. The CDR3 covers 15 residues. The V and J ends lost 7 bases and 0 bases, in that order; junction bases with no gene match: 8. Germline values: CDR1 MNHEY, CDR2 SVGAGI. The CDR3: CASKAVAGTSYEQYF. In DNA, the CDR3 is TGTGCCAGCAAAGCGGTAGCGGGGACCTCCTACGAGCAGTACTTC.

The chain uses TRBV5-6 and TRBJ2-1, with TRBD2 identical over 10 bases. Germline V gene sequence: CDR1 SGHDT, CDR2 YYEEEE. The V and J ends lost 2 bases and 10 bases, in that order; junction bases with no gene match: 6. The CDR3 has 14 amino acids. The CDR3 protein is CASSLPSGGSEQFF. DNA for the CDR3: TGTGCCAGCAGCTTACCTAGCGGGGGTTCCGAGCAGTTCTTC.

This clone is a singleton in its sample. This chain uses TRBV30 with TRBJ1-2; 10 nucleotides agree with TRBD1. J was trimmed by 6 bases and V by 4 bases; bases with no gene match: 5. This CDR3 is built from 13 residues. CDR1 GTSNPN and CDR2 SVGIG come from the germline V gene (reference sequence). This chain's CDR3 is CAWTRTGGNGYTF. The CDR3, as DNA: TGTGCCTGGACCCGGACAGGGGGTAATGGCTACACCTTC.

Notes on this clone: The sample holds other DNA sequences that translate to the same CDR3. V and J are TRBV27 and TRBJ2-2; the D gene is possibly TRBD1 (6 bases). CDR1 is MNHEY, CDR2 SMNVEV, per germline (reference sequence). V lost 7 bases, J lost 6 bases, and 9 bases lay in between. The CDR3 covers 12 residues. The CDR3 loop is CASISGAGELFF. The CDR3 DNA follows: TGTGCCAGCATTTCAGGGGCCGGGGAGCTGTTTTTT.

This clone was counted once. The V and J genes are TRBV7-3 and TRBJ2-3; 7 nucleotides match TRBD2. The germline V gene has CDR1 SGHTA and CDR2 FQGTGA. The CDR3 extends over 15 amino acids. V was clipped by 1 base and J by 2 bases; unmatched bases: 3. The CDR3 is CASSLIGGTTDTQYF. CDR3 sequence (DNA): TGTGCCAGCAGCTTAATCGGGGGGACCACAGATACGCAGTATTTT.

V and J are TRBV6-5 and TRBJ1-2, with D possibly matching TRBD1 (5 bases). Germline lookup yields CDR1 MNHEY and CDR2 SVGAGI. V shed 0 bases and J shed 2 bases, with 10 bases lying between them. This CDR3 has 15 amino acids. CDR3: CASSYSARANYGYTF. The CDR3 DNA reads TGTGCCAGCAGTTACTCGGCCAGGGCGAACTATGGCTACACCTTC.

In its sample, this clone was seen once. This sequence joins TRBV4-1 and TRBJ1-1; D is undetermined. V lost 0 bases and J lost 3, with 11 bases in between. The CDR3 totals 15 residues. Germline V gives CDR1 MGHRA, CDR2 YSYEKL. CDR3 in amino acids: CASSQEEGSDTEAFF. Here the CDR3 DNA reads TGCGCCAGCAGCCAAGAGGAGGGTTCGGACACTGAAGCTTTCTTT.

This clone has only a few counts. The sample carries other DNA sequences with the same CDR3. J is TRBJ1-3 and V is TRBV6-5, with 7 bases aligning to TRBD1. V gave up 8 bases and J gave up 0 bases; unmatched junction bases: 4. CDR3 size: 14 residues. Germline CDR1 and CDR2: MNHEY and SVGAGI. This CDR3 is CASSPGGSGNTIYF. CDR3 nucleotides: TGTGCCAGCTCACCAGGGGGCTCTGGAAACACCATATATTTT.

CDR3 DNA: TGTGCCAGCAGACCTTGGGGGCAGCCCCTAAAGACTTTC. This gives the protein CASRPWGQPLKTF. This rearrangement joins TRBV11-2 to TRBJ2-6; maybe TRBD1 (6 bases). The CDR3 has 13 amino acids. Germline V gene lookup returns CDR1 SGHAT and CDR2 FQNNGV. V was pared by 6 bases and J by 18 bases, with 21 bases between.

The gene calls are TRBV11-1 and TRBJ2-7; a possible D gene is TRBD1 (6 bases). Per the germline V gene, CDR1 is SGHAT and CDR2 is FQDESV (reference sequence). CDR3 length equals 15 residues. Trimming took 4 bases from V and 2 from J, leaving 15 bases between them. CDR3 in amino acids: CASSSTGLRTYEQYF. CDR3 in DNA: TGTGCCAGCAGCTCGACAGGATTGAGGACCTACGAGCAGTACTTC. Combining the CDR3 with reference TRBV11-1 and TRBJ2-7 gives the whole variable domain EAEVAQSPRYKITEKSQAVAFWCDPISGHATLYWYRQILGQGPELLVQFQDESVVDDSQLPKDRFSAERLKGVDSTLKIQPAELGDSAMYLCASSSTGLRTYEQYFGPGTRLTVT.

This clone was seen a single time. The chain combines TRBV3-1 (or the pseudogene TRBV3-2) with TRBJ2-7; TRBD1 aligns across 11 bases. The V gene end was trimmed by 7 bases and the J gene end by 4 bases; junction bases not matched to a gene: 9. Germline CDR1 and CDR2: LGHDT and YNNKEL (reference sequence). This CDR3 spans 15 amino acids. The CDR3 protein is CASKGQGAPGYEQYF. The CDR3 coding sequence is TGTGCCAGCAAAGGACAGGGGGCCCCTGGGTACGAGCAGTACTTC.

The rearrangement links TRBV7-8 to TRBJ2-7; no clear D. V dropped 3 bases and J dropped 6 bases, with 18 bases sitting between them. Germline CDR1 is SGHVS and CDR2 is FQNEAQ. The CDR3 is made up of 15 amino acids. This CDR3 reads CASSFLRVGGREQYF. CDR3 coding DNA: TGTGCCAGCAGCTTCCTCCGGGTCGGCGGCCGCGAGCAGTACTTC.

V usage is TRBV2 and J usage is TRBJ1-3, with 9 bases that match TRBD1. J was trimmed by 4 bases and V by 7 bases; bases with no gene match: 8. The CDR3 contains 15 residues. Germline lookup yields CDR1 SNHLY and CDR2 FYNNEI. The CDR3 coding sequence is TGTGCCAGCACCCTTGGACAGGGGACCGGAAACACCATATATTTT. Its protein is CASTLGQGTGNTIYF.

The chain employs TRBV5-4 and TRBJ2-7, with 7 bases matching TRBD1. Trimming cost V 1 base and J 5 bases; bases outside gene matches: 6. Germline lookup yields CDR1 SGHNT and CDR2 YYREEE (reference sequence). The CDR3 contains 14 residues. CDR3 residues: CASSLKQGDDEQYF. DNA of the CDR3: TGTGCCAGCAGCTTGAAGCAGGGGGACGACGAGCAGTACTTC.

This rearrangement joins TRBV9 to TRBJ2-3; 11 bases map to TRBD2. The length of the CDR3 is 16 residues. The junction had 6 bases not matched to a gene; V was cut back by 0 bases and J by 6 bases. Germline V gene lookup returns CDR1 SGDLS and CDR2 YYNGEE. The DNA of the CDR3 is TGTGCCAGCAGCGTAGGTGATAGCGGGGGGGCCGATACGCAGTATTTT. Its translation: CASSVGDSGGADTQYF.

The chain has TRBV30 and TRBJ1-5; TRBD1 agrees at 7 bases. The trim removed 7 bases at V and 2 bases at J, leaving 8 bases unmatched. The CDR3 loop spans 14 amino acids. CDR1 and CDR2 from the germline V gene are GTSNPN and SVGIG (reference sequence). CDR3 DNA: TGTGCCTATACAGGGGCGGTGGGCAATCAGCCCCAGCATTTT. Protein: CAYTGAVGNQPQHF.

The V gene is TRBV3-1 (or the pseudogene TRBV3-2), the J gene TRBJ1-2; D possibly corresponds to TRBD1 (6 bases). V gave up 1 base and J gave up 0 bases, with 15 bases separating them. The CDR3 contains 17 residues. Looked up from germline, CDR1 is LGHDT and CDR2 is YNNKEL (reference sequence). Here the CDR3 reads CASSQVLQGRPNYGYTF. DNA of the CDR3: TGTGCCAGCAGCCAAGTTTTACAGGGTCGTCCTAACTATGGCTACACCTTC.

The chain couples TRBV30 to TRBJ1-5; D unresolved. Per germline, CDR1 GTSNPN and CDR2 SVGIG (reference sequence). The germline V and J ends were trimmed by 2 bases and 0 bases, with 5 bases remaining between them. The CDR3 is made up of 13 amino acids. As DNA, the CDR3 is TGTGCCTGGAGTTCTAGTAGCAATCAGCCCCAGCATTTT. Its protein is CAWSSSSNQPQHF.

The chain joins TRBV30 to TRBJ1-2; the match to TRBD1 covers 8 bases. CDR3 size: 15 residues. In germline, CDR1 is GTSNPN, CDR2 SVGIG (reference sequence). Trimming took 3 bases from V and 2 from J; bases not matched to a gene: 8. Written as DNA, the CDR3 is TGTGCCTGGAGCGCTTACAGGGGGTTAAACTATGGCTACACCTTC. Protein sequence: CAWSAYRGLNYGYTF.

This chain uses TRBV6-5 with TRBJ1-2; tentatively, D is TRBD1 (6 bases). Trimming took 6 bases from V and 8 from J, leaving 16 bases between them. This CDR3 has 13 amino acids. Germline loops: CDR1 MNHEY, CDR2 SVGAGI. The DNA for the CDR3 is TGTGCCAGCAGGCCTGGGTCAGGGGACGGCTACACCTTC. Its translation: CASRPGSGDGYTF.

The chain couples TRBV6-5 to TRBJ2-1; weak D call: TRBD1 (9 bases). This CDR3 spans 15 amino acids. V gave up 7 bases and J gave up 7 bases, with 20 bases separating them. Germline V gives CDR1 MNHEY, CDR2 SVGAGI. The CDR3 loop is CASIGQGTRNNEQFF. As DNA, the CDR3 is TGTGCCAGCATAGGACAGGGGACTAGGAATAATGAGCAGTTCTTC.

The chain employs TRBV18 and TRBJ2-5; 11 bases match TRBD2. The V gene's germline CDR1 is KGHSH and CDR2 LQKENI. After removal of 0 bases from V and 3 bases from J, the junction contained 0 bases not matched to a gene. This CDR3 contains 15 residues. The CDR3: CASSPPGLAEETQYF. The DNA of the CDR3 is TGTGCCAGCTCACCACCGGGACTAGCGGAAGAGACCCAGTACTTC.

The chain is built from TRBV12-3 or TRBV12-4 and TRBJ1-2, with no clear D. V lost 2 bases, J lost 4 bases, and 5 bases lay in between. CDR3 size: 12 residues. Written as DNA, the CDR3 is TGTGCCAGCAGTTTATATGTCTATGGCTACACCTTC. Its protein product is CASSLYVYGYTF.

The chain has TRBV2 and TRBJ1-5, with TRBD1 identical over 7 bases. The length of the CDR3 is 17 residues. CDR1 is SNHLY and CDR2 is FYNNEI in the germline V gene. Germline trimming cut 8 bases from V and 0 bases from J; bases unmatched to any gene: 13. Written as DNA, the CDR3 is TGTGCCAGCGGGGACCGGGACAGCAATTATAGCAATCAGCCCCAGCATTTT. It encodes CASGDRDSNYSNQPQHF.

The genes are TRBV12-3 or TRBV12-4 and TRBJ1-2; TRBD1 is a possible D gene (5 bases). The CDR3 loop spans 13 amino acids. Between the trimmed V and J ends, which lost 8 bases and 3 bases, there was a span of 13 bases. The CDR3 spells CASAPGRDYGYTF. CDR3 bases: TGTGCCAGCGCCCCCGGCAGGGACTATGGCTACACCTTC.

The rearrangement uses TRBV19 and TRBJ2-4; TRBD1 might be the D (6 bases). The V end lost 5 bases, the J end lost 7 bases, and 12 bases lay between the germline ends. Per the germline V gene, CDR1 is LNHDA and CDR2 is SQIVND (reference sequence). CDR3 size: 13 residues. CDR3 region: CASSSFQGNIQYF. Here the CDR3 DNA reads TGTGCCAGTAGTTCGTTTCAGGGGAACATTCAGTACTTC.

The chain joins TRBV27 to TRBJ1-1, with 7 bases aligning to TRBD1. This CDR3 contains 15 residues. Germline lookup yields CDR1 MNHEY and CDR2 SMNVEV (reference sequence). V shed 5 bases, J shed 4 bases, and the junction held 10 bases outside the gene matches. CDR3 amino acids: CASSPPTGRPTEAFF. For the CDR3, the DNA is TGTGCCAGCAGTCCCCCGACAGGGCGGCCCACTGAAGCTTTCTTT.

The gene calls are TRBV20-1 and TRBJ2-5, with 7 nucleotides matching TRBD1. With V trimmed by 6 bases and J by 3 bases, 1 base remained unmatched. Germline CDR1 and CDR2: DFQATT and SNEGSKA (reference sequence). The CDR3 consists of 11 residues. The CDR3 DNA reads TGCAGTGCCACAGGGGAAGAGACCCAGTACTTC. Protein: CSATGEETQYF.

The chain recombines TRBV18 with TRBJ2-7; perhaps TRBD1 as D (6 bases). The CDR3 runs 15 residues. V lost 3 bases and J 7 bases, leaving 19 bases between the germline ends. Germline CDR1 and CDR2: KGHSH and LQKENI. The DNA of the CDR3 is TGTGCCAGCTCACCCTCACAGGGTAACCTTGGGGAGCAGTACTTC. The encoded protein is CASSPSQGNLGEQYF.